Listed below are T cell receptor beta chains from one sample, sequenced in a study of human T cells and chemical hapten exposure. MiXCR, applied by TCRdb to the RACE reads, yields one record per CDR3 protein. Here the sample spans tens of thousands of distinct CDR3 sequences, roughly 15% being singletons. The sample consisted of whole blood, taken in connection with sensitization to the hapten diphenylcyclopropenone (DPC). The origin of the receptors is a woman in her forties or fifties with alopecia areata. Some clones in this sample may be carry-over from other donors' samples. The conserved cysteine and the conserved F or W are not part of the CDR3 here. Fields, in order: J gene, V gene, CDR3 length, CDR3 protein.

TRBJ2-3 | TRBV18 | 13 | ASSPPGASTDTQY
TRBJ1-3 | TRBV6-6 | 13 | ASRQGTSSGNTIY
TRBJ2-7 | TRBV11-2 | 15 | ASSLAQSGGSSYEQY
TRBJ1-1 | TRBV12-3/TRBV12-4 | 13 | ASSFAGQSRTEAF
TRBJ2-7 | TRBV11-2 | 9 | ASSFNNEQY
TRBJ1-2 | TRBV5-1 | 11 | ASSSGQDNGYT
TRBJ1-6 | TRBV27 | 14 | ASSLSPGTPNSPLH
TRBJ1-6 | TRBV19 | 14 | ASSTRQDRGDSPLH
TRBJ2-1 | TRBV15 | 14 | ATSRAPGQVGDEQF
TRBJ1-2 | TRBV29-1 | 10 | SVNRVSWGYT
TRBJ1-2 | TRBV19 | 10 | ASSFRRGGYT
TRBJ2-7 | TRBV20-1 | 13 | SARKGLAVPYEQY
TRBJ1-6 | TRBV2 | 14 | ASSVGTGGNNSPLH
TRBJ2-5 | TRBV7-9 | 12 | ASNDRGGQETQY
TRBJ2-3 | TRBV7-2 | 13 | ASSPLGTSTDTQY
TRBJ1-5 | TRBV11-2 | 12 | ASSPGGANQPQH
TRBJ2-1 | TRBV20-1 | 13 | SASGGTPPGNEQF
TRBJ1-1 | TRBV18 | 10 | ASSPLNTEAF
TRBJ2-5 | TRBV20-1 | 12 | SARGQGTPETQY
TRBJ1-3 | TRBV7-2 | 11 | ASSSDRGNTIY
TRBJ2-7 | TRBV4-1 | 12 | ASSQAAGAVEQY
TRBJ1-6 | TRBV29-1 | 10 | SVGDRDSPLH
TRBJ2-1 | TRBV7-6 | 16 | ASSPYYPGLAGNNEQF
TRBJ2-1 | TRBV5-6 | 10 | ASSFSVNEQF
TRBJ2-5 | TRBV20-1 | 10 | SATQPQETQY
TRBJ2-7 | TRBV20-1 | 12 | SARKGQGYYEQY
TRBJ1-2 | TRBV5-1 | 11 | ASRQVLDYGYT
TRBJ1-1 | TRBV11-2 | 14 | ASSLAQGALNTEAF
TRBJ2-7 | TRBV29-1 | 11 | SAGQVPDREQY
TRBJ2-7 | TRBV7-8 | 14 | ASSLRTSGRRYEQY
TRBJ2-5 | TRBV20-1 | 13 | SAAVVGGSWKTQY
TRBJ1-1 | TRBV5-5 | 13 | ASSRPGQMNTEAF
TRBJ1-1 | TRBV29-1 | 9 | SGTENTEAF
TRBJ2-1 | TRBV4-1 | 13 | ASSPPGSGRNEQF
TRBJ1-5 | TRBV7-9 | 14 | ASSLGSGSGNQPQH
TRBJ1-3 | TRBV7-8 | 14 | ASNPLQGISGNTIY
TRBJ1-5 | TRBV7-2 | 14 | ASSLARDRVRQPQH
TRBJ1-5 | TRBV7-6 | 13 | ASSSGPSSNQPQH
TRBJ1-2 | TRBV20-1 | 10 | SARAGFDGYT
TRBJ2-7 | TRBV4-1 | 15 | ASSLQPSSGTPYEQY
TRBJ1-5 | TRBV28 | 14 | ASSSLVGPSNQPQH
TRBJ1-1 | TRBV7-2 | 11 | ASSPGQNTEAF
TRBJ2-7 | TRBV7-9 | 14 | ASSAMTGKGTYEQY
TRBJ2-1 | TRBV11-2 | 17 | ASSLGLGPTGGAGNEQF
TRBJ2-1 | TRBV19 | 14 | ASSWGLAESYNEQF
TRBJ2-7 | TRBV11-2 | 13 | ASSPLAGSSYEQY
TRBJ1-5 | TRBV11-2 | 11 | ASSLGEGQPQH
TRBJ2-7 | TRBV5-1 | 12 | ASSLPREPHEQY
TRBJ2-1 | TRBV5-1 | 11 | ASSPTADNEQF
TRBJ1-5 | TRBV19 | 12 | ASRTIDSNQPQH
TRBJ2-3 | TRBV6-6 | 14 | ASKKGQATSTDTQY
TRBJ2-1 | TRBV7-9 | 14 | ASSPIGARIGNEQF
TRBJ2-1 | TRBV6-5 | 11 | ASRQGRANEQF